A selection of T cell receptor beta chains follows, all from one sample in a study of T cell repertoires in cytomegalovirus infection. TCRdb passed the reads through MiXCR, listing each CDR3 protein once. The sample records some 220,000 distinct CDR3 sequences, less than 50% being singletons. These receptors' targets are unknown. The sequencing used CD8+ T cells from cultured PBMCs, collected from culture after CMV antigen stimulation. These receptor sequences come from a human donor in good health (CMV status not recorded). Some clones in this sample may be carry-over from other donors' samples. Both conserved end residues are part of each CDR3. A D gene is named only where the DNA matches it firmly. Clone size appears in some rows only: once, few, many, or a class for an expanded clone.

>-|TRBJ2-7|TRBV20-1|-
CSASLGGYEQYF
TGCAGTGCTAGCTTGGGGGGCTACGAGCAGTACTTC
>-|TRBJ2-1|TRBV7-3|-
CASSPGTHNEQFF
TGTGCCAGCAGCCCTGGGACACACAATGAGCAGTTCTTC
>-|TRBJ2-7|TRBV18|few
CASEGPRDYEQYF
TGTGCCAGTGAAGGACCGAGAGACTACGAGCAGTACTTC
>TRBD2|TRBJ2-1|TRBV27|few
CASSLSGGRSNEQFF
TGTGCCAGCAGTTTGAGTGGCGGGAGGTCCAATGAGCAGTTCTTC
>-|TRBJ2-4|TRBV19|-
CASSIEGDIQYF
TGTGCCAGTAGTATAGAAGGAGACATTCAGTACTTC
>-|TRBJ2-7|TRBV10-3|few
CAISSREGFHEQYF
TGTGCCATCAGTTCCAGGGAAGGGTTCCACGAGCAGTACTTC
>-|TRBJ2-1|TRBV7-9|-
CASSRISGLPEQFF
TGTGCCAGCAGTAGGATTTCGGGGCTGCCTGAGCAGTTCTTC
>-|TRBJ2-2|TRBV7-9|-
CASSPSDGSNTGELFF
TGTGCCAGCAGCCCCTCGGACGGTTCGAACACCGGGGAGCTGTTTTTT
>TRBD1|TRBJ1-1|TRBV7-9|-
CASSLPGQLNTEAFF
TGTGCCAGCAGCCTACCGGGACAGTTGAACACTGAAGCTTTCTTT
>-|TRBJ2-2|TRBV27|-
CASSLMADPGELFF
TGTGCCAGCAGTTTAATGGCCGATCCCGGGGAGCTGTTTTTT
>-|TRBJ1-1|TRBV5-6|-
CASSFTGIRGTEAFF
TGTGCCAGCAGCTTTACAGGGATACGTGGCACTGAAGCTTTCTTT
>TRBD1|TRBJ1-2|TRBV7-9|many
CASSSGTAPLYGYTF
TGTGCCAGCAGCTCAGGGACAGCGCCTCTATATGGCTACACCTTC
>TRBD2|TRBJ2-7|TRBV11-2|-
CASKVAGAEQYF
TGTGCCAGCAAAGTAGCGGGAGCCGAGCAGTACTTC
>-|TRBJ2-7|TRBV7-2|-
CASSHATQEQYF
TGTGCCAGCAGCCATGCTACCCAGGAGCAGTACTTC
>-|TRBJ2-7|TRBV20-1|-
CSARGARVYEQYF
TGCAGTGCTAGGGGAGCCAGGGTCTACGAGCAGTACTTC
>-|TRBJ2-1|TRBV10-3|few
CAISEAVEQFF
TGTGCCATCAGTGAAGCGGTGGAGCAGTTCTTC
>-|TRBJ1-1|TRBV7-8|many
CASSFSMGNTEAFF
TGTGCCAGCAGTTTTTCAATGGGGAACACTGAAGCTTTCTTT
>-|TRBJ1-6|TRBV27|few
CASSLSENSPLHF
TGTGCCAGCAGTTTATCGGAGAATTCACCCCTCCACTTT
>-|TRBJ1-5|TRBV4-1|few
CASSQEGDWGNQPQHF
TGCGCCAGCAGCCAAGAGGGAGATTGGGGCAATCAGCCCCAGCATTTT
>TRBD2|TRBJ2-1|TRBV7-2|many
CASSLEAGLAYNEQFF
TGTGCCAGCAGCTTAGAGGCAGGACTAGCTTACAATGAGCAGTTCTTC
>TRBD1|TRBJ1-6|TRBV7-8|few
CASSSGKGATDSPLHF
TGTGCCAGCAGCTCGGGGAAGGGGGCAACTGATTCACCCCTCCACTTT
>TRBD2|TRBJ2-1|TRBV7-2|-
CASSPSPLAGLNEQFF
TGTGCCAGCAGCCCTTCGCCCTTAGCGGGCCTCAATGAGCAGTTCTTC
>TRBD2|TRBJ2-3|TRBV11-2|-
CASSLNGYGGTDTQYF
TGTGCCAGCAGCTTAAACGGTTACGGGGGGACAGATACGCAGTATTTT
>-|TRBJ1-2|TRBV6-1|-
CASSEALTRGASYGYTF
TGTGCCAGCAGTGAAGCGCTAACCCGGGGCGCTAGCTATGGCTACACCTTC
>-|TRBJ2-7|TRBV27|few
CASSLGVALSYEQYF
TGTGCCAGCAGTTTAGGGGTAGCCCTCTCCTACGAGCAGTACTTC
>TRBD1|TRBJ1-5|TRBV7-6|-
CASSPQGGNQPQHF
TGTGCCAGCAGCCCCCAGGGGGGAAATCAGCCCCAGCATTTT
>TRBD2|TRBJ2-1|TRBV28|few
CASSPFGGRAHNEQFF
TGTGCCAGCAGTCCTTTCGGCGGGAGGGCCCACAATGAGCAGTTCTTC
>TRBD1|TRBJ1-6|TRBV7-6|-
CASSPPGGGGNSPLHF
TGTGCCAGCAGCCCCCCAGGGGGAGGGGGCAATTCACCCCTCCACTTT
>TRBD1|TRBJ1-1|TRBV6-1|-
CASRYGQEGTEAFF
TGTGCCAGCAGGTACGGACAGGAGGGTACTGAAGCTTTCTTT
>-|TRBJ2-7|TRBV7-2|many
CASSLVQSSYEQYF
TGTGCCAGCAGCTTGGTACAGTCTTCCTACGAGCAGTACTTC
>-|TRBJ2-1|TRBV6-1|many
CASSGQIPGLDQVNEQFF
TGTGCCAGCAGTGGCCAGATCCCGGGACTGGACCAGGTCAATGAGCAGTTCTTC
>TRBD1|TRBJ2-3|TRBV11-2|-
CASSSFTGGDTQYF
TGTGCCAGCAGCTCCTTTACAGGGGGGGATACGCAGTATTTT
>TRBD1|TRBJ1-1|TRBV7-6|few
CASSTQGEWGEAFF
TGTGCCAGCAGCACACAGGGGGAGTGGGGTGAAGCTTTCTTT
>TRBD2|TRBJ2-7|TRBV20-1|-
CSAVKAGGPGGEQYF
TGCAGTGCTGTGAAGGCGGGAGGGCCGGGAGGGGAGCAGTACTTC
>-|TRBJ2-1|TRBV29-1|-
CSVELGDEQFF
TGCAGCGTTGAACTGGGGGATGAGCAGTTCTTC
>TRBD2|TRBJ2-3|TRBV24-1|-
CATSVGAGAADTQYF
TGTGCCACCAGTGTTGGAGCGGGAGCGGCAGATACGCAGTATTTT
>TRBD1|TRBJ2-1|TRBV11-2|few
CASSTGEPYNEQFF
TGTGCCAGCAGCACAGGGGAACCCTACAATGAGCAGTTCTTC
>-|TRBJ1-3|TRBV24-1|-
CATSDLTTGTGNTIYF
TGTGCCACCAGTGATTTGACGACAGGAACTGGAAACACCATATATTTT
>TRBD1|TRBJ1-2|TRBV27|few
CASSLGTGDRNYGYTF
TGTGCCAGCAGTCTCGGGACAGGGGATAGGAACTATGGCTACACCTTC
>-|TRBJ1-4|TRBV7-1|-
CASINVGGGRSNEKLFF
TGTGCCAGCATCAATGTAGGGGGGGGACGAAGCAATGAAAAACTGTTTTTT
>-|TRBJ2-2|TRBV7-3|-
CASSSSATPNTGELFF
TGTGCCAGCAGCTCGTCAGCCACTCCGAACACCGGGGAGCTGTTTTTT
>TRBD1|TRBJ2-5|TRBV9|many
CASSGSGTGGETQYF
TGTGCCAGCAGCGGATCCGGGACAGGAGGGGAGACCCAGTACTTC